This is a list of T cell receptor beta chains from one sample in a study of glioma-infiltrating T cells. Using its own MiXCR run on the multiplex PCR reads, TCRdb lists one record per CDR3 protein. The sample has about 93,000 distinct CDR3 sequences, roughly 39% seen once. The specimen sequenced was glioma tissue, nonneoplastic brain tissue, or PBMCs (not recorded which). The origin of the receptors is a human donor with low-grade glioma or glioblastoma, undergoing nonglioma brain surgery, or in good health (not recorded which). Both conserved end residues are part of each CDR3. A D gene is named only where the DNA matches it firmly. Not every row has a clone size; where given, it reads once, few, many or a size class.

clone_size	d_call	v_call	j_call	cdr3_nt	cdr3_aa
many	.	TRBV19	TRBJ1-5	TGTGCCAGTAGTAACCCCGACAGGTTTCGCAATCAGCCCCAGCATTTT	CASSNPDRFRNQPQHF
.	TRBD1	TRBV15	TRBJ1-5	TGTACCACCAGCCCCCCCGGGACAGGAGGACAGCCTCAGCATTTT	CTTSPPGTGGQPQHF
.	.	TRBV6-1	TRBJ1-6	TGTGCCAGCAGGGAGGACGGCTATAACTCACCCCTCCACTTT	CASREDGYNSPLHF
once	.	TRBV20-1	TRBJ2-3	TGCAGCGCTAGTCGAAGGTTAGGGTTTGTTGCAGATGCGCAGTATTTT	CSASRRLGFVADAQYF
many	TRBD1	TRBV2	TRBJ2-7	TGTGCCAGCAGTGAACTGTCAGGGGGCTCCTACGAGCAGTACTTC	CASSELSGGSYEQYF
.	.	TRBV29-1	TRBJ2-7	TGCAGCGTTCAACGGGAAAGGGCCTCCGAGCAGTACTTC	CSVQRERASEQYF
few	.	TRBV29-1	TRBJ1-1	TGCAGCGCTCATCTCCAGAACACTGAAGCTTTCTTT	CSAHLQNTEAFF
many	TRBD2	TRBV29-1	TRBJ2-7	TGCAGCGTTGTGGGGACTACCGAACCCTACGAGCAGTACTTC	CSVVGTTEPYEQYF
many	.	TRBV20-1	TRBJ1-4	TGCAGTGCTAGTAGGGGGGCTAGGAATGAAAAACTGTTTTTT	CSASRGARNEKLFF
many	.	TRBV7-2	TRBJ1-1	TGTGCCAGCAGCTTCCCGGGTATTATCACTGAAGCTTTCTTT	CASSFPGIITEAFF
many	TRBD1	TRBV7-2	TRBJ1-2	TGTGCCAGCAGCTTAGAAGGGACAGGACCCTATGGCTACACCTTC	CASSLEGTGPYGYTF
many	TRBD1	TRBV11-3	TRBJ2-7	TGTGCCAGCAGCTTTGGACAGGCTCCCTCCTACGAGCAGTACTTC	CASSFGQAPSYEQYF
many	TRBD2	TRBV24-1	TRBJ2-1	TGTGCCACCAGTGGCCATACGGGGAGGGGATCCTATGAGCAGTTCTTC	CATSGHTGRGSYEQFF
many	TRBD1	TRBV6-1	TRBJ2-3	TGTGCCAGCAGAACCGGGACAGGGCGAAGGACAGATACGCAGTATTTT	CASRTGTGRRTDTQYF
many	.	TRBV7-9	TRBJ2-6	TGTGCCAGCAGCTCGGACGGTTTCTCTGGGGCCAACGTCCTGACTTTC	CASSSDGFSGANVLTF